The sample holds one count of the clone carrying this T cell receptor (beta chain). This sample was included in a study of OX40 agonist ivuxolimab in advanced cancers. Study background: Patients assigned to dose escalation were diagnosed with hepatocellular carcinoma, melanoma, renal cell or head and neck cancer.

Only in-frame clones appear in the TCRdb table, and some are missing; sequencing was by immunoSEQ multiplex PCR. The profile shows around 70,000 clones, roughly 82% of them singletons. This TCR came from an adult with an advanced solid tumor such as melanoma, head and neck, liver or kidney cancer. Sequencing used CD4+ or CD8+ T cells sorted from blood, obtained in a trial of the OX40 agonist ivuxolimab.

The CDR3 loop reads CASSLELAGVKAQYF. CDR3 sequence (DNA): TGCGCCAGCAGCTTGGAACTAGCGGGGGTTAAAGCCCAGTACTTC. This chain connects TRBV5-1 to TRBJ2-5, with 11 bases fitting TRBD2. This CDR3 is built from 15 residues. J lost 9 bases, V lost 0 bases, and 7 bases had no gene match. Per the germline V gene, CDR1 is SGHRS and CDR2 is YFSETQ.